This entry lists 6 T cell receptor beta chains sequenced from one sample in a study of long-term antiretroviral therapy in people with HIV. An immunoSEQ assay, version v3.0, was performed at survey level. TCRdb's copy holds only in-frame clones and misses some; the assay was immunoSEQ multiplex PCR. The table lists about 25,000 clones, 70% to 90% of them singletons. Material: unsorted PBMCs, obtained about 4.3 years after starting antiretroviral therapy. These receptors were taken from a man aged 30 to 39 with HIV.

The rearrangement uses TRBV18 and TRBJ1-4; 7 bases match TRBD1. Germline loops: CDR1 KGHSH, CDR2 LQKENI. The CDR3 length is 15 residues. V was pared by 2 bases and J by 13 bases, with 13 bases of the junction left unmatched. This chain's CDR3 is CASSPNKAGGQRLFF. The CDR3 nucleotides read TGTGCCAGCTCACCAAATAAGGCAGGGGGGCAACGACTGTTTTTT.

This rearrangement joins TRBV13 to TRBJ2-3; a possible D gene is TRBD2 (6 bases). The V and J ends lost 0 bases and 5 bases respectively, with 12 bases between them. The CDR3 contains 15 residues. CDR1 is PRHDT, CDR2 FYEKMQ, per germline (reference sequence). In DNA, the CDR3 is TGTGCCAGCAGCTTAGGGCGGGGCCAACGAGATACGCAGTATTTT. It specifies CASSLGRGQRDTQYF. The full variable domain, its missing parts supplied by reference TRBV13 and TRBJ2-3, is AAGVIQSPRHLIKEKRETATLKCYPIPRHDTVYWYQQGPGQDPQFLISFYEKMQSDKGSIPDRFSAQQFSDYHSELNMSSLELGDSALYFCASSLGRGQRDTQYFGPGTRLTVL.

The chain joins TRBV4-3 to TRBJ2-3; D is perhaps TRBD2 (5 bases). The CDR3 runs to 13 residues. The V end lost 0 bases, the J end lost 4 bases, and 5 bases lay between the germline ends. Germline CDR1 reads LGHNA; CDR2 reads YSLEER. The CDR3 region is CASSQDSADTQYF. The CDR3 bases are TGCGCCAGCAGCCAAGATAGCGCAGATACGCAGTATTTT.

The J gene is TRBJ2-1, the V gene TRBV11-2, with 13 bases that match TRBD2. Germline V gene sequence: CDR1 SGHAT, CDR2 FQNNGV. The CDR3 spans 18 residues. Unmatched junction bases numbered 18, after V lost 6 bases and J lost 10 bases. The CDR3 sequence is CASRKAQGLAGVSSEQFF. CDR3 sequence (DNA): TGTGCCAGCAGGAAGGCTCAAGGACTAGCGGGAGTTTCGTCCGAGCAGTTCTTC.

This chain connects TRBV2 to TRBJ2-1; possibly TRBD1 or TRBD2 for D (5 bases each). This CDR3 is built from 12 residues. V shed 4 bases and J shed 9 bases, with 10 bases lying between them. Germline lookup yields CDR1 SNHLY and CDR2 FYNNEI. Written as DNA, the CDR3 is TGTGCCAGCAGTGGTCTGGGACGTGAGCAGTTCTTC. Amino acids: CASSGLGREQFF.

The V call is TRBV7-9, the J call TRBJ1-2; D is undetermined. CDR3 size: 15 residues. Germline CDR1 and CDR2: SEHNR and FQNEAQ (reference sequence). Trimming removed 5 bases from V and 7 bases from J, with 20 bases in between. CDR3: CASSARGGPSGGYTF. The CDR3 DNA is TGTGCCAGCAGCGCCCGAGGCGGGCCAAGCGGTGGCTACACCTTC.